A single sample gave rise to the 29 T cell receptor beta chains below, sequenced in a study of blood T cell repertoires in COVID-19. The data were produced by immunoSEQ multiplex PCR, yet TCRdb's version contains in-frame clones alone and is incomplete. The table has a few hundred thousand clones, 88% seen once. Sequencing was done on a sample of PBMCs or T cells enriched from blood (not recorded which). These receptor sequences come from a woman in her forties or fifties with acute COVID-19.

The gene calls are TRBV5-6 and TRBJ2-1; D is uncertain. Trimming removed 1 base from V and 1 base from J, with 9 bases in between. The CDR3 has 15 residues. Germline assignment: CDR1 SGHDT and CDR2 YYEEEE. CDR3: CASSLYQTSYNEQFF. CDR3 nucleotides: TGTGCCAGCAGCTTGTATCAGACTTCCTACAATGAGCAGTTCTTC.

The rearrangement links TRBV5-1 to TRBJ2-7, with 11 bases lining up with TRBD1. This CDR3 is 13 amino acids long. In germline, CDR1 is SGHRS, CDR2 YFSETQ. V was pared by 4 bases and J by 6 bases, with 3 bases of the junction left unmatched. The CDR3 sequence is CASSGGQGGEQYF. The DNA of the CDR3 is TGCGCCAGCAGCGGGGGACAGGGGGGCGAGCAGTACTTC.

This rearrangement joins TRBV11-3 to TRBJ1-1; perhaps TRBD1 as D (5 bases). This CDR3 is 15 amino acids long. V was shortened by 5 bases and J by 1 base, with 14 bases between the two germline ends. Germline V gene data show CDR1 as SGHNT and CDR2 as YENEEA. CDR3 sequence (DNA): TGTGCCAGCAGCCACGGGGGGGGGTCGAACACTGAAGCTTTCTTT. Protein: CASSHGGGSNTEAFF.

V gene TRBV27 combines with J gene TRBJ2-5; D is unresolved. There are 15 residues in the CDR3. Trimming took 4 bases from V and 5 from J, leaving 17 bases between them. Germline CDR1 is MNHEY and CDR2 is SMNVEV (reference sequence). Here the CDR3 reads CASSSLVEGVETQYF. DNA for the CDR3: TGTGCCAGCAGTTCGTTAGTCGAAGGAGTCGAGACCCAGTACTTC.

The rearrangement links TRBV19 to TRBJ2-7, with 8 bases lining up with TRBD1. The V gene end was trimmed by 3 bases and the J gene end by 0 bases; junction bases not matched to a gene: 13. Germline V gene sequence: CDR1 LNHDA, CDR2 SQIVND (reference sequence). The CDR3 is made up of 18 amino acids. The CDR3 spells CASSIGAGGASTSYEQYF. CDR3 coding DNA: TGTGCCAGTAGTATCGGGGCAGGGGGCGCTTCAACCTCCTACGAGCAGTACTTC.

The CDR3 region is CASSVAGDGRTEAFF. The CDR3 coding sequence is TGTGCCAGCAGCGTAGCGGGGGACGGGAGGACTGAAGCTTTCTTT. The chain carries TRBV9 and TRBJ1-1; a weak D match, TRBD1 (5 bases). CDR1 is SGDLS, CDR2 YYNGEE, per germline. V lost 0 bases, J lost 5 bases, and 14 bases lay in between. The CDR3 has 15 amino acids.

This sequence joins TRBV5-5 and TRBJ2-2; 11 bases line up with TRBD2. Trimming took 9 bases from V and 5 from J; bases not matched to a gene: 9. Germline loops: CDR1 SGHKS, CDR2 YYEKEE (reference sequence). The CDR3 runs 15 residues. The CDR3 loop reads CATAGTSGDTGELFF. CDR3 coding DNA: TGTGCCACCGCAGGGACTAGCGGAGATACCGGGGAGCTGTTTTTT.

This clone was seen a handful of times. The chain's CDR3 is CASSYGTGGATNEKLFF. The CDR3 DNA is TGTGCCAGCAGTTACGGGACAGGTGGAGCGACTAATGAAAAACTGTTTTTT. J is TRBJ1-4 and V is TRBV6-2 or TRBV6-3; TRBD1 aligns across 8 bases. The junction had 7 bases not matched to a gene; V was cut back by 2 bases and J by 2 bases. Germline CDR1 and CDR2: MNHEY and SVGEGT. This CDR3 spans 17 amino acids.

This chain uses TRBV20-1 with TRBJ2-3; D unresolved. The CDR3 totals 11 residues. The V end lost 6 bases, the J end lost 2 bases, and 6 bases lay between the germline ends. CDR1 and CDR2 from the germline V gene are DFQATT and SNEGSKA (reference sequence). The CDR3 DNA sequence: TGCAGTGCCAGGCACACAGATACGCAGTATTTT. Its protein product is CSARHTDTQYF.

The chain combines TRBV28 with TRBJ2-7; the D is unclear. Trimming pared 5 bases from V and 2 bases from J, leaving 7 bases between. Germline loops: CDR1 MDHEN, CDR2 SYDVKM. This CDR3 contains 12 residues. CDR3 nucleotide sequence: TGTGCCAGCAGTCCCCCCGCCTACGAGCAGTACTTC. It yields the protein CASSPPAYEQYF.

The chain joins TRBV19 to TRBJ1-1; a possible D gene is TRBD1 (6 bases). The V end was cut by 6 bases, the J end by 1 base, with 9 bases between. Germline V gene lookup returns CDR1 LNHDA and CDR2 SQIVND (reference sequence). The CDR3 has 13 amino acids. The CDR3 sequence is CASRGHRNTEAFF. The CDR3 DNA is TGTGCCAGTAGGGGACATAGGAACACTGAAGCTTTCTTT. The whole variable domain, remainder taken from reference TRBV19 and TRBJ1-1, is DGGITQSPKYLFRKEGQNVTLSCEQNLNHDAMYWYRQDPGQGLRLIYYSQIVNDFQKGDIAEGYSVSREKKESFPLTVTSAQKNPTAFYLCASRGHRNTEAFFGQGTRLTVV.

The chain uses TRBV5-1 and TRBJ1-1, with 7 bases that match TRBD1. Trimming cost V 3 bases and J 4 bases; bases outside gene matches: 6. Per germline, CDR1 SGHRS and CDR2 YFSETQ. There are 14 residues in the CDR3. The CDR3 DNA is TGCGCCAGCAGCTCCGACAGGGCCCTCACTGAAGCTTTCTTT. Protein sequence: CASSSDRALTEAFF.

V gene TRBV7-2 combines with J gene TRBJ1-1, with D possibly matching TRBD1 (5 bases). The CDR3 length is 14 residues. Germline V gene sequence: CDR1 SGHTA, CDR2 FQGNSA. V shed 5 bases and J shed 1 base, with 11 bases lying between them. The CDR3 DNA follows: TGTGCCAGCAGCCCCAGGGCTGGGAACACTGAAGCTTTCTTT. Encoded protein: CASSPRAGNTEAFF.

This sequence joins TRBV6-5 and TRBJ1-4, with 8 bases identical to TRBD1. V dropped 6 bases and J dropped 6; count of bases not matched to a gene: 9. Germline CDR1 is MNHEY and CDR2 is SVGAGI. This CDR3 region has 15 residues. The CDR3 loop is CASSRDRGRDEKLFF. In DNA form, the CDR3 reads TGTGCCAGCAGCCGCGACAGGGGTCGCGATGAAAAACTGTTTTTT.

A few counts support this clone. The CDR3 spells CASSQLGVSGNTIYF. The CDR3 DNA sequence: TGTGCCAGCAGCCAGCTGGGAGTCTCTGGAAACACCATATATTTT. The chain employs TRBV7-2 and TRBJ1-3; D ambiguous. This CDR3 spans 15 amino acids. The V gene lost 5 bases and the J gene lost 0 bases, with 11 bases spanning the gap. Per germline, CDR1 SGHTA and CDR2 FQGNSA.

This clone was detected only a few times. J is TRBJ1-2 and V is TRBV7-9, with a possible D match to TRBD1 (5 bases). The CDR3 spans 13 residues. Germline V gives CDR1 SEHNR, CDR2 FQNEAQ (reference sequence). V gave up 1 base and J gave up 6 bases, with 9 bases separating them. This CDR3 reads CASSLVRANGYTF. CDR3 in DNA: TGTGCCAGCAGCTTAGTCAGGGCGAATGGCTACACCTTC.

This clone was found once. The rearrangement links TRBV28 to TRBJ2-1; D is ambiguous. The germline CDR1 and CDR2 sequences are MDHEN and SYDVKM. This CDR3 comprises 12 residues. Trimming removed 2 bases from V and 8 bases from J, with 7 bases in between. CDR3 nucleotide sequence: TGTGCCAGCAGTTTAAGACACGATGAGCAGTTCTTC. Amino acids: CASSLRHDEQFF.

The chain joins TRBV28 to TRBJ2-6, with D tentatively TRBD1 (5 bases). The CDR3 length is 15 residues. V gave up 6 bases and J gave up 1 base, with 10 bases separating them. Germline CDR1 MDHEN, CDR2 SYDVKM. The CDR3 loop reads CASRRQTSGANVLTF. The CDR3 DNA follows: TGTGCCAGCAGAAGACAGACGTCTGGGGCCAACGTCCTGACTTTC.

This chain uses TRBV7-9 with TRBJ2-7; 10 nucleotides match TRBD1. This CDR3 has 16 amino acids. The J segment lost 2 bases and the V segment lost 3 bases, leaving 7 bases of the junction unmatched. Germline lookup yields CDR1 SEHNR and CDR2 FQNEAQ (reference sequence). In DNA, the CDR3 is TGTGCCAGCAGCTTCCCTTTCGGGACAGGGGCCTACGAGCAGTACTTC. As protein: CASSFPFGTGAYEQYF.

The chain carries TRBV7-6 and TRBJ1-1, with 10 bases identical to TRBD1. This CDR3 is 16 amino acids long. CDR1 is SGHVS, CDR2 FNYEAQ, per germline. The J segment lost 3 bases and the V segment lost 5 bases, leaving 9 bases of the junction unmatched. The DNA for the CDR3 is TGTGCCAGCAGCCTCGGGACAGGGGTTGCGTACACTGAAGCTTTCTTT. It yields the protein CASSLGTGVAYTEAFF. Together with reference TRBV7-6 and TRBJ1-1, the CDR3 gives the full variable domain: GAGVSQSPRYKVTKRGQDVALRCDPISGHVSLYWYRQALGQGPEFLTYFNYEAQQDKSGLPNDRFSAERPEGSISTLTIQRTEQRDSAMYRCASSLGTGVAYTEAFFGQGTRLTVV.

Only one count was recorded for this clone. The chain combines TRBV5-1 with TRBJ2-5; a possible D gene is TRBD2 (5 bases). Germline V lookup: CDR1 SGHRS, CDR2 YFSETQ. V was cut by 4 bases and J by 3 bases, with 13 bases left in between. This CDR3 comprises 14 residues. The CDR3 region is CASSAAVGKETQYF. DNA of the CDR3: TGCGCCAGCAGCGCAGCGGTTGGTAAAGAGACCCAGTACTTC.

This chain connects TRBV6-4 to TRBJ1-2; TRBD1 aligns across 10 bases. Looked up from germline, CDR1 is MRHNA and CDR2 is SNTAGT. This CDR3 region has 14 residues. V dropped 2 bases and J dropped 4; count of bases not matched to a gene: 1. CDR3 sequence reads: CASSDGTGVYGYTF. The CDR3 coding sequence is TGTGCCAGCAGTGACGGGACAGGGGTCTATGGCTACACCTTC.

There are a few counts of this clone. This CDR3 is CASSERGLARYEQYF. The DNA of the CDR3 is TGTGCCAGCAGCGAGCGAGGACTAGCCCGCTACGAGCAGTACTTC. The chain has TRBV7-2 and TRBJ2-7; 8 nucleotides line up with TRBD2. Trimming cost V 5 bases and J 3 bases; bases outside gene matches: 9. The germline gives CDR1 SGHTA, CDR2 FQGNSA. The CDR3 runs to 15 residues.

The table lists this clone with a few counts. The V and J genes are TRBV7-8 and TRBJ2-7; 7 bases match TRBD1. J was trimmed by 0 bases and V by 0 bases; bases with no gene match: 8. Germline CDR1 SGHVS, CDR2 FQNEAQ. There are 17 residues in the CDR3. The CDR3: CASSLALPTGNSYEQYF. The DNA for the CDR3 is TGTGCCAGCAGCTTAGCCCTACCGACAGGGAACTCCTACGAGCAGTACTTC.

This chain connects TRBV18 to TRBJ2-7; D unresolved. This CDR3 has 14 amino acids. Germline CDR1 and CDR2: KGHSH and LQKENI. The germline V and J ends were trimmed by 3 bases and 2 bases, with 11 bases remaining between them. CDR3 bases: TGTGCCAGCTCACCTAACAGTAGAGCCTACGAGCAGTACTTC. Amino acids: CASSPNSRAYEQYF.

The V and J genes are TRBV7-9 and TRBJ2-7; D might be TRBD1 (6 bases). CDR3 length: 14 residues. The germline V gene has CDR1 SEHNR and CDR2 FQNEAQ (reference sequence). The V gene lost 4 bases and the J gene lost 2 bases, with 12 bases spanning the gap. The CDR3 DNA reads TGTGCCAGCAGCTCCAGACAGGCCGCCTACGAGCAGTACTTC. This codes for CASSSRQAAYEQYF.

J is TRBJ1-2 and V is TRBV10-3, with TRBD1 as a possible D gene (6 bases). The CDR3 length is 14 residues. Trimming removed 10 bases at V and 0 bases at J, with 15 bases between. In germline, CDR1 is ENHRY, CDR2 SYGVKD. CDR3 nucleotide sequence: TGTGCCACCCAGCTCACAGGGCCTAACTATGGCTACACCTTC. Protein: CATQLTGPNYGYTF.

The chain carries TRBV5-1 and TRBJ2-1, with D possibly being TRBD2 (6 bases). In germline, CDR1 is SGHRS, CDR2 YFSETQ. V gave up 5 bases and J gave up 1 base, with 13 bases separating them. CDR3 length: 15 residues. In nucleotides, the CDR3 is TGCGCCAGCAGTCCCGGGACTGGGTCCTACAATGAGCAGTTCTTC. Protein sequence: CASSPGTGSYNEQFF.

The rearrangement links TRBV7-9 to TRBJ1-1; the D is unclear. Germline V gene lookup returns CDR1 SEHNR and CDR2 FQNEAQ (reference sequence). The germline V and J ends were trimmed by 8 bases and 5 bases, with 9 bases remaining between them. The CDR3 runs to 11 residues. CDR3 protein: CASHSGTEAFF. Written as DNA, the CDR3 is TGTGCCAGCCACAGCGGGACTGAAGCTTTCTTT.